The 26 T cell receptor beta chains given below trace back to one sample, sequenced in a study of blood T cells in healthy people across ages. The authors ran a second PCR of 7 to 11 cycles using a sample-barcoded 5' primer and a J-beta primer mix. TCRdb processed the 5' RACE reads anew with MiXCR; each CDR3 protein has one entry. The data contain some 1.5 million distinct CDR3 sequences, roughly two fifths of them singletons. Specimen: blood. The receptors were sampled from a woman under 30 in good health.

Concerning this clonotype itself: A much bigger clone sits one base away, suggesting this may be a read error. The chain has TRBV20-1 and TRBJ2-3, with TRBD2 as a possible D gene (5 bases). The CDR3 extends over 14 amino acids. Germline values: CDR1 DFQATT, CDR2 SNEGSKA (reference sequence). Deletions cut 7 bases from V and 4 bases from J, with 18 bases between. The CDR3 protein is CSDKAQSSADTQYF. CDR3 in DNA: TGCAGTGATAAGGCCCAGAGTAGCGCAGATACGCAGTATTTT.

This clonotype came up a few times. The genes are TRBV5-1 and TRBJ2-1; 8 positions match TRBD1. CDR1 SGHRS and CDR2 YFSETQ come from the germline V gene. This CDR3 region has 15 residues. After removal of 4 bases from V and 0 bases from J, the junction contained 3 bases not matched to a gene. In nucleotides, the CDR3 is TGCGCCAGCAGCATGACAGGGGACTCCTACAATGAGCAGTTCTTC. Its protein is CASSMTGDSYNEQFF.

The chain joins TRBV25-1 to TRBJ2-1, with D possibly TRBD2 on 6 matching bases. The CDR3 runs 19 residues. With 3 bases removed from V and 3 bases from J, the gap between germline ends came to 24 bases. Germline values: CDR1 MGHDK, CDR2 SYGVNS. The CDR3 nucleotides are TGTGCCAGCAGTGAGGGTGTCTATGGCGGGCGAGCGGGCTACAATGAGCAGTTCTTC. Translated: CASSEGVYGGRAGYNEQFF. The complete variable domain, with remaining parts taken from reference TRBV25-1 and TRBJ2-1, reads EADIYQTPRYLVIGTGKKITLECSQTMGHDKMYWYQQDPGMELHLIHYSYGVNSTEKGDLSSESTVSRIRTEHFPLTLESARPSHTSQYLCASSEGVYGGRAGYNEQFFGPGTRLTVL.

The rearrangement joins TRBV6-2 or TRBV6-3 to TRBJ1-2, with D perhaps matching TRBD1 (6 bases). V was trimmed by 5 bases and J by 6 bases, leaving 19 bases between them. Germline V gene data show CDR1 as MNHEY and CDR2 as SVGEGT. The CDR3 contains 15 residues. The CDR3 region is CASSVRDTQGDGYTF. Here the CDR3 DNA reads TGTGCCAGCAGTGTCCGGGACACTCAGGGAGATGGCTACACCTTC.

This clonotype has just one count. This rearrangement joins TRBV9 to TRBJ1-1; 9 bases match TRBD1. The V gene end was trimmed by 2 bases and the J gene end by 3 bases; junction bases not matched to a gene: 5. This CDR3 spans 15 amino acids. Germline V gene data show CDR1 as SGDLS and CDR2 as YYNGEE. This CDR3 reads CASSVGTGTHTEAFF. CDR3 DNA: TGTGCCAGCAGCGTCGGGACAGGGACCCACACTGAAGCTTTCTTT.

J is TRBJ1-1 and V is TRBV4-2; 7 bases are a match to TRBD1. Trimming removed 1 base from V and 4 bases from J; junction bases left unmatched: 12. The CDR3 is made up of 17 amino acids. CDR1 is LGHNA and CDR2 is YNFKEQ in the germline V gene. CDR3 in amino acids: CASSQGGVRGSSTEAFF. For the CDR3, the DNA is TGTGCCAGCAGCCAAGGAGGAGTCAGGGGGTCGAGCACTGAAGCTTTCTTT.

This clonotype appeared a few times. The rearrangement uses TRBV20-1 and TRBJ2-1; D unclear. The length of the CDR3 is 13 residues. Per germline, CDR1 DFQATT and CDR2 SNEGSKA (reference sequence). The V end was cut by 3 bases, the J end by 4 bases, with 10 bases between. For the CDR3, the DNA is TGCAGTGCTAGGCCGGGTTCTTACAATGAGCAGTTCTTC. Its translation is CSARPGSYNEQFF.

This clonotype was observed a handful of times. CDR3 loop: CASSHTGTVQETQYF. Written as DNA, the CDR3 is TGCGCCAGCAGCCACACCGGGACGGTCCAAGAGACCCAGTACTTC. The chain recombines TRBV4-1 with TRBJ2-5; D might be TRBD1 or TRBD2, each matching 5 bases. Between the trimmed V and J ends, which lost 3 bases and 1 base, there was a span of 12 bases. The CDR3 is 15 residues long. Germline lookup yields CDR1 MGHRA and CDR2 YSYEKL.

The chain combines TRBV20-1 with TRBJ2-7, with 11 positions matching TRBD2. V lost 3 bases to trimming and J lost 2 bases; unmatched junction nucleotides: 6. The CDR3 loop spans 15 amino acids. Germline CDR1 is DFQATT and CDR2 is SNEGSKA (reference sequence). The CDR3 nucleotides read TGCAGTGCTAGCGGACTAGCGGGCGGAGCCTACGAGCAGTACTTC. Its protein is CSASGLAGGAYEQYF.

This clonotype showed up many times. The chain employs TRBV10-3 and TRBJ2-5, with D hard to call. Trimming took off 4 bases at V and 2 bases at J, with 8 bases between the two ends. Germline CDR1 is ENHRY and CDR2 is SYGVKD. CDR3 length equals 13 residues. Here the CDR3 reads CAISGTDQETQYF. CDR3 bases: TGTGCCATCAGTGGGACGGATCAAGAGACCCAGTACTTC.

This clonotype was seen a few times. The chain is built from TRBV6-5 and TRBJ2-1, with D possibly being TRBD2 (5 bases). This CDR3 is built from 16 residues. Germline lookup yields CDR1 MNHEY and CDR2 SVGAGI. The ends were cut back, 4 bases at V and 1 base at J, with 14 bases in the middle. The DNA of the CDR3 is TGTGCCAGCAGTTCCCCGTCCCGCGGGTCCTACAATGAGCAGTTCTTC. Its translation: CASSSPSRGSYNEQFF.

The chain has TRBV18 and TRBJ1-3; weak D call: TRBD1 (5 bases). The V end lost 2 bases, the J end lost 2 bases, and 7 bases lay between the germline ends. CDR1 and CDR2 (germline): KGHSH, LQKENI. The CDR3 loop spans 14 amino acids. CDR3 protein: CASSPAGPGNTIYF. DNA of the CDR3: TGTGCCAGCTCACCAGCGGGGCCTGGAAACACCATATATTTT.

About this clonotype itself: Possible read error: a much larger clone is one base away. V and J are TRBV29-1 and TRBJ2-7, with 11 bases matching TRBD1. With V trimmed by 4 bases and J by 2 bases, 4 bases remained unmatched. The CDR3 covers 14 residues. Germline assignment: CDR1 SQVTM and CDR2 ANQGSEA. CDR3 residues: CSVAEGQGAYEQYF. In nucleotides, the CDR3 is TGCAGCGTTGCAGAGGGACAGGGGGCCTACGAGCAGTACTTC.

The chain combines TRBV4-3 with TRBJ2-7; the D gene is possibly TRBD2 (7 bases). V gave up 0 bases and J gave up 7 bases, with 19 bases separating them. Germline V gives CDR1 LGHNA, CDR2 YSLEER. This CDR3 comprises 16 residues. The CDR3 here is CASSQDLTGGYNEQYF. The CDR3 nucleotides read TGCGCCAGCAGCCAAGATTTGACGGGGGGCTACAATGAGCAGTACTTC.

The chain has TRBV5-1 and TRBJ2-3; 9 bases fit TRBD2. Unmatched junction bases numbered 8, after V lost 7 bases and J lost 2 bases. The germline V gene has CDR1 SGHRS and CDR2 YFSETQ. This CDR3 comprises 15 residues. The CDR3 loop is CASGPSGASTDTQYF. DNA of the CDR3: TGCGCCAGCGGACCTAGCGGGGCATCCACAGATACGCAGTATTTT.

This chain connects TRBV20-1 to TRBJ2-7; D gene unclear. The CDR3 consists of 14 residues. Germline CDR1 is DFQATT and CDR2 is SNEGSKA (reference sequence). Trimming shortened V by 6 bases and J by 0 bases, and 15 bases separated the two germline ends. DNA of the CDR3: TGCAGTGCGAAACGGTTCCTTAGCTCCTACGAGCAGTACTTC. This codes for CSAKRFLSSYEQYF.

This chain uses TRBV6-6 with TRBJ1-1, with 7 nucleotides matching TRBD1. Unmatched junction bases numbered 8, after V lost 6 bases and J lost 4 bases. The CDR3 runs 14 residues. Germline V gene lookup returns CDR1 MNHNY and CDR2 SVGAGI (reference sequence). The CDR3 sequence is CASRETGSRTEAFF. The CDR3 DNA sequence: TGTGCCAGCAGGGAGACAGGGAGTCGCACTGAAGCTTTCTTT.

The chain recombines TRBV7-3 with TRBJ2-1; 9 bases line up with TRBD2. J lost 5 bases, V lost 0 bases, and 5 bases had no gene match. Germline V gene sequence: CDR1 SGHTA, CDR2 FQGTGA. This CDR3 contains 16 residues. The CDR3 DNA reads TGTGCCAGCAGCTTAACAGCTAGCGGGATCGACAATGAGCAGTTCTTC. Amino acids: CASSLTASGIDNEQFF.

V is TRBV27 and J is TRBJ2-5; 11 bases match TRBD2. The CDR3 is 15 residues long. J was trimmed by 5 bases and V by 2 bases; bases with no gene match: 4. Germline loops: CDR1 MNHEY, CDR2 SMNVEV (reference sequence). For the CDR3, the DNA is TGTGCCAGCAGTTTAACTCCTAGCGGGAGGGAGACCCAGTACTTC. Amino acids: CASSLTPSGRETQYF.

In its sample, this clonotype was seen many times. The rearrangement uses TRBV5-1 and TRBJ2-5; TRBD1 might be the D (5 bases). Trimming pared 2 bases from V and 12 bases from J, leaving 11 bases between. This CDR3 spans 11 amino acids. The germline V gene has CDR1 SGHRS and CDR2 YFSETQ. The CDR3 DNA reads TGCGCCAGCAGCTTACAGGATACCAAGTACTTC. It encodes CASSLQDTKYF.

This clonotype was seen more than once but under ten times. The chain joins TRBV12-3 or TRBV12-4 to TRBJ2-1, with 12 bases identical to TRBD2. V lost 5 bases and J lost 3; bases outside the gene matches: 2. This CDR3 contains 15 residues. The CDR3 DNA sequence: TGTGCCAGCAGTGGACTAGCGGGGATCTACAATGAGCAGTTCTTC. Translating gives CASSGLAGIYNEQFF.

A few counts support this clonotype. The chain links TRBV7-8 to TRBJ1-1, with D perhaps matching TRBD1 (5 bases). V was cut by 3 bases and J by 0 bases, with 14 bases left in between. The germline V gene has CDR1 SGHVS and CDR2 FQNEAQ. The CDR3 contains 16 residues. The CDR3 spells CASSFVQERVNTEAFF. In nucleotides, the CDR3 is TGTGCCAGCAGCTTCGTACAGGAGCGGGTGAACACTGAAGCTTTCTTT.

J is TRBJ2-1 and V is TRBV9; the D is unclear. The CDR3 loop spans 13 amino acids. Germline lookup yields CDR1 SGDLS and CDR2 YYNGEE. Deletions cut 4 bases from V and 6 bases from J, with 11 bases between. CDR3: CASSTNSPNEQFF. The CDR3, as DNA: TGTGCCAGCAGCACAAACAGCCCCAATGAGCAGTTCTTC.

V usage is TRBV4-1 and J usage is TRBJ2-1; TRBD2 aligns across 11 bases. The CDR3 is 16 amino acids. Losses at the gene ends were 1 base for V and 15 bases for J; bases not matched to a gene: 14. Per the germline V gene, CDR1 is MGHRA and CDR2 is YSYEKL. CDR3 loop: CASSQVSSGGRIHPFF. The DNA for the CDR3 is TGCGCCAGCAGCCAAGTATCTAGCGGGGGGCGGATCCACCCGTTCTTC.

CDR3 sequence reads: CASSLLLGGSTYNEQFF. In DNA form, the CDR3 reads TGTGCCAGCAGCTTGTTGTTAGGCGGGAGTACCTACAATGAGCAGTTCTTC. The chain joins TRBV5-5 to TRBJ2-1; 7 nucleotides line up with TRBD2. The CDR3 runs 17 residues. Germline loops: CDR1 SGHKS, CDR2 YYEKEE (reference sequence). J lost 2 bases, V lost 1 base, and 9 bases had no gene match.

This clonotype showed up just a few times. V gene TRBV7-9 combines with J gene TRBJ1-2; no clear D gene. The germline V gene encodes CDR1 SEHNR and CDR2 FQNEAQ (reference sequence). V lost 5 bases and J 5 bases, leaving 12 bases between the germline ends. There are 13 residues in the CDR3. The DNA for the CDR3 is TGTGCCAGCAGCCCAATCGAGGTTTATGGCTACACCTTC. Translation: CASSPIEVYGYTF.